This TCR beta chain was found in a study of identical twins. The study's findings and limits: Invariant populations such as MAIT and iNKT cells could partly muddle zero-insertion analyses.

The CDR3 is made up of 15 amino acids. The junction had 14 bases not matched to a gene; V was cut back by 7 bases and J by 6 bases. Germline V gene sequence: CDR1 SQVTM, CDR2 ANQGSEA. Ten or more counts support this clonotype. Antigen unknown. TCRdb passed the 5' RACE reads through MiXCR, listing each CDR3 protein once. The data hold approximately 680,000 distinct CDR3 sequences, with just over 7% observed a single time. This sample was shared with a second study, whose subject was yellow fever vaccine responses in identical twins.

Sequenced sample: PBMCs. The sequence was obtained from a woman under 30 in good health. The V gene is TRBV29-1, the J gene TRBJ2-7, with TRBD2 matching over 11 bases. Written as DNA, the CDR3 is TGCAGCGCCGACCTGACTAGCGGGACGGGGGCCGAGCAGTACTTC. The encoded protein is CSADLTSGTGAEQYF.